The 3 T cell receptor beta chains given below trace back to one sample, sequenced in a study of cytotoxic CD8 clonotypes in ibrutinib-treated CLL. The data were produced by immunoSEQ multiplex PCR, yet TCRdb's version contains in-frame clones alone and is incomplete. The sample includes approximately 200,000 clones, approximately 68% of them seen just once. The sequencing used PBMCs, collected after 24 months of ibrutinib treatment. These receptors came from a human donor with chronic lymphocytic leukemia.

This clone has just a few counts. The chain couples TRBV27 to TRBJ1-2; D is perhaps TRBD1 (6 bases). The CDR3 totals 15 residues. Trimming took 4 bases from V and 6 from J, leaving 18 bases between them. Germline assignment: CDR1 MNHEY and CDR2 SMNVEV (reference sequence). The CDR3 DNA is TGTGCCAGCAGTTCCCCCGGGGGCAGGGAACATGGCTACACCTTC. It codes for CASSSPGGREHGYTF.

J is TRBJ2-7 and V is TRBV6-1; TRBD1 might be the D (5 bases). Trimming took 2 bases from V and 3 from J, leaving 17 bases between them. Germline V gene lookup returns CDR1 MNHNS and CDR2 SASEGT. The CDR3 runs 16 residues. CDR3: CASSEPLTNRFYEQYF. Written as DNA, the CDR3 is TGTGCCAGCAGTGAACCGCTGACAAACAGGTTCTACGAGCAGTACTTC.

The gene calls are TRBV15 and TRBJ2-1, with D unresolved. The V end was cut by 0 bases, the J end by 0 bases, with 9 bases between. The germline V gene encodes CDR1 LNHNV and CDR2 YYDKDF (reference sequence). The CDR3 has 16 amino acids. The CDR3 nucleotides read TGTGCCACCAGCAGAGAGTTGGCGAGCTCCTACAATGAGCAGTTCTTC. Residues: CATSRELASSYNEQFF.